This T cell receptor (beta chain) came from a study of T cells in Graves' hyperthyroidism and ophthalmopathy. The cohort's ophthalmopathy patients, a group with duration under 3 months, had a Clinical Activity Score of at least 3 and a NOSPECS grade of at least 4. Lactation, pregnancy, other autoimmune disease or uncontrolled infection excluded patients. Authors of the study amplified TCR beta CDR3 regions from RNA transcripts. Carried out on the TCR CDR3, a first-round RT-PCR used the HTBI primer set. MiXCR, run by TCRdb on the multiplex PCR reads, gives a single entry per CDR3 protein. Of some 550,000 distinct CDR3 sequences listed, 16% are singletons. This clonotype was counted a few times. V lost 4 bases to trimming and J lost 2 bases; unmatched junction nucleotides: 8. This CDR3 has 16 residues. The germline gives CDR1 LNHNV, CDR2 YYDKDF (reference sequence).

The TCR originated in a woman between 40 and 55 years old with Graves' ophthalmopathy. The chain recombines TRBV15 with TRBJ2-3; 8 bases are a match to TRBD2. Sequencing used blood. The CDR3 sequence is CATSTRTSPSTDTQYF. CDR3 sequence (DNA): TGTGCCACCAGCACAAGGACTAGCCCCTCCACAGATACGCAGTATTTT.